Each of the 14 T cell receptor beta chains below was sequenced from the same sample in a study of human T cells and chemical hapten exposure. The time point is: patch test 2, 6 weeks after DPC sensitization. Treatment defined: therapeutic diphenylcyclopropenone sensitization with weekly scalp DPC. TCRdb used MiXCR to reprocess the RACE reads, holding one entry per CDR3 protein. The sample includes under 90,000 distinct CDR3 sequences, 8.5% of them seen just once. The specimen comprised whole blood, sampled in connection with sensitization to the hapten diphenylcyclopropenone (DPC). The receptors derive from a woman between 50 and 59 years old with alopecia areata. Some clones in this sample may be carry-over from other donors' samples.

There are a few counts of this clonotype. The chain joins TRBV3-1 to TRBJ1-5; maybe TRBD1 (6 bases). Looked up from germline, CDR1 is LGHDT and CDR2 is YNNKEL (reference sequence). The CDR3 loop spans 17 amino acids. V was cut by 0 bases and J by 4 bases, with 16 bases left in between. The CDR3 here is CASSQDPGATGNQPQHF. The CDR3 region has the DNA TGTGCCAGCAGCCAAGATCCGGGGGCAACAGGAAATCAGCCCCAGCATTTT. Using reference TRBV3-1 and TRBJ1-5 for the parts outside the CDR3, the full variable domain is DTAVSQTPKYLVTQMGNDKSIKCEQNLGHDTMYWYKQDSKKFLKIMFSYNNKELIINETVPNRFSPKSPDKAHLNLHINSLELGDSAVYFCASSQDPGATGNQPQHFGDGTRLSIL.

This clonotype occurred many times. The chain links TRBV9 to TRBJ1-6, with 10 bases lining up with TRBD1. V was clipped by 3 bases and J by 10 bases; unmatched bases: 7. The germline V gene encodes CDR1 SGDLS and CDR2 YYNGEE. There are 15 residues in the CDR3. CDR3 region: CASSAETGGASPLHF. DNA of the CDR3: TGTGCCAGCAGCGCCGAGACAGGGGGCGCGTCACCCCTCCACTTT.

This clonotype has at least ten counts. The chain carries TRBV12-3 or TRBV12-4 and TRBJ2-1, with 9 bases matching TRBD2. The CDR3 has 17 amino acids. J gave up 0 bases and V 3 bases, and 6 bases lay outside the gene matches. CDR3 protein: CASSLLAGGVSYNEQFF. CDR3 DNA: TGTGCCAGCAGTTTGTTGGCGGGAGGGGTCTCCTACAATGAGCAGTTCTTC.

In regard to this clonotype: Germline and junction disagree at one end, which may indicate a read error. J is TRBJ1-2 and V is TRBV29-1, with 11 bases that match TRBD1. The length of the CDR3 is 16 residues. CDR1 and CDR2 from the germline V gene are SQVTM and ANQGSEA. The CDR3 nucleotides are TGCAGCGCTGAAGATCAGAATGGGACAGGGGGTCTCGGCTACACCTTC. This encodes CSAEDQNGTGGLGYTF.

This clonotype was detected only a few times. V and J are TRBV7-6 and TRBJ2-7; a possible D gene is TRBD1 (5 bases). V was trimmed by 4 bases and J by 1 base, leaving 23 bases between them. Looked up from germline, CDR1 is SGHVS and CDR2 is FNYEAQ. The CDR3 extends over 18 amino acids. The CDR3 nucleotides are TGTGCCAGCAGCTCCCTCAAGGGTCCAGGGTTTAAATCCTACGAGCAGTACTTC. Residues: CASSSLKGPGFKSYEQYF.

This clonotype was observed at least ten times. The genes are TRBV6-5 and TRBJ1-2; no definite D call. From germline, CDR1 is MNHEY and CDR2 SVGAGI. Trimming cost V 2 bases and J 4 bases, with 11 bases left between them. The CDR3 has 14 amino acids. Written as DNA, the CDR3 is TGTGCCAGCAGTTACCGGGGTATGAGCTATGGCTACACCTTC. Its protein is CASSYRGMSYGYTF.

This clonotype was seen repeatedly, ten times or more. The chain combines TRBV29-1 with TRBJ1-3; 9 bases are a match to TRBD1. V shed 6 bases and J 1 base; nucleotides not matched to a gene: 7. Germline V gene data show CDR1 as SQVTM and CDR2 as ANQGSEA. This CDR3 contains 15 residues. Here the CDR3 reads CSVGAGTGSGNTIYF. CDR3 nucleotides: TGCAGCGTGGGAGCCGGGACAGGGTCTGGAAACACCATATATTTT.

Concerning this clonotype itself: Likely a read error: the CDR3 ends without its conserved phenylalanine or tryptophan. The chain combines TRBV18 with TRBJ2-5; D call uncertain. V was shortened by 2 bases and J by 4 bases, with 2 bases between the two germline ends. CDR1 and CDR2 from the germline V gene are KGHSH and LQKENI. The CDR3 covers 11 residues. CDR3 DNA sequence: TGTGCCAGCTCACCAGGAGAGACCCAGTACTCC. This sequence encodes CASSPGETQYS.

This chain uses TRBV9 with TRBJ1-2; D not certain. There are 17 residues in the CDR3. Germline CDR1 is SGDLS and CDR2 is YYNGEE. V was trimmed by 3 bases and J by 5 bases, leaving 23 bases between them. CDR3 bases: TGTGCCAGCAGCGGAATGAGAGCCTCCCAAGCCTCATATGGCTACACCTTC. Protein sequence: CASSGMRASQASYGYTF.

The sample holds many counts of this clonotype. This chain links TRBV27 with TRBJ1-1; TRBD1 agrees at 9 bases. There are 15 residues in the CDR3. V lost 4 bases and J lost 0; bases outside the gene matches: 3. Looked up from germline, CDR1 is MNHEY and CDR2 is SMNVEV (reference sequence). The CDR3 protein is CASSSGTGLNTEAFF. CDR3 sequence (DNA): TGTGCCAGCAGTTCCGGGACAGGGTTGAACACTGAAGCTTTCTTT.

This clonotype was counted between two and nine times. The CDR3 loop reads CASSLPPGSGRASNEQFF. CDR3 coding DNA: TGTGCCAGCAGCTTACCCCCCGGGAGCGGGAGGGCCAGCAATGAGCAGTTCTTC. This chain links TRBV13 with TRBJ2-1; 10 bases agree with TRBD2. V dropped 2 bases and J dropped 6; count of bases not matched to a gene: 13. The germline V gene encodes CDR1 PRHDT and CDR2 FYEKMQ (reference sequence). The CDR3 sequence is 18 residues long.

This clonotype showed up just a few times. J is TRBJ2-5 and V is TRBV3-1; D not certain. There are 14 residues in the CDR3. V gave up 4 bases and J gave up 5 bases, with 14 bases separating them. Germline lookup yields CDR1 LGHDT and CDR2 YNNKEL (reference sequence). CDR3 amino acids: CASSPIAVRETQYF. The CDR3 region has the DNA TGTGCCAGCAGCCCAATTGCTGTCCGTGAGACCCAGTACTTC.

This clonotype was detected ten times or more. This CDR3 reads CASSEIENQPQHF. In DNA, the CDR3 is TGTGCCAGCAGTGAAATCGAGAATCAGCCCCAGCATTTT. The chain joins TRBV2 to TRBJ1-5, with no clear D. Germline CDR1 and CDR2: SNHLY and FYNNEI. The CDR3 is 13 residues long. The ends were cut back, 2 bases at V and 4 bases at J, with 6 bases in the middle.

This clonotype showed up just a few times. The gene calls are TRBV6-2 or TRBV6-3 and TRBJ2-5; TRBD1 matches at 7 bases. J lost 4 bases, V lost 6 bases, and 5 bases had no gene match. Germline V gene data show CDR1 as MNHEY and CDR2 as SVGEGT. The CDR3 is made up of 13 amino acids. This CDR3 reads CASRRQGRETQYF. The CDR3 region has the DNA TGTGCCAGCAGGCGACAGGGCCGAGAGACCCAGTACTTC.